This T cell receptor beta chain was identified during a study of OX40 agonist ivuxolimab in advanced cancers. As for the study in general: Administration of intravenous ivuxolimab to patients occurred every 2 weeks at 0.01 to 10 mg/kg. Partial responses were achieved by three patients, one with hepatocellular carcinoma and two with cutaneous melanoma.

With baseline, cycle 4 day 1, and cycle 7 day 1 as timepoints, blood was sampled. In the case of this clone: Its antigen remains unidentified.

Study outcomes and limitations: There was clonal expansion of CD4+ and CD8+ blood T cells by week 6 at 0.1 to 3.0 mg/kg.

Measured with immunoSEQ multiplex PCR; TCRdb has only the in-frame clones, and not every one. The sample lists fewer than 70,000 clones, approximately 87% occurring once. The ends lost 4 bases at V and 6 bases at J; junction bases unmatched: 7. This CDR3 contains 16 residues. Germline CDR1 and CDR2: KGHSH and LQKENI. The sequenced sample was CD4+ or CD8+ T cells sorted from blood, obtained in a trial of the OX40 agonist ivuxolimab. This TCR came from an adult with an advanced solid tumor such as melanoma, head and neck, liver or kidney cancer. This chain links TRBV18 with TRBJ1-5, with 12 bases that match TRBD1. Here the CDR3 DNA reads TGTGCCAGCTCACTGGGACAGGGGGCCTTTAGTCAGCCCCAGCATTTT. Its translation: CASSLGQGAFSQPQHF.